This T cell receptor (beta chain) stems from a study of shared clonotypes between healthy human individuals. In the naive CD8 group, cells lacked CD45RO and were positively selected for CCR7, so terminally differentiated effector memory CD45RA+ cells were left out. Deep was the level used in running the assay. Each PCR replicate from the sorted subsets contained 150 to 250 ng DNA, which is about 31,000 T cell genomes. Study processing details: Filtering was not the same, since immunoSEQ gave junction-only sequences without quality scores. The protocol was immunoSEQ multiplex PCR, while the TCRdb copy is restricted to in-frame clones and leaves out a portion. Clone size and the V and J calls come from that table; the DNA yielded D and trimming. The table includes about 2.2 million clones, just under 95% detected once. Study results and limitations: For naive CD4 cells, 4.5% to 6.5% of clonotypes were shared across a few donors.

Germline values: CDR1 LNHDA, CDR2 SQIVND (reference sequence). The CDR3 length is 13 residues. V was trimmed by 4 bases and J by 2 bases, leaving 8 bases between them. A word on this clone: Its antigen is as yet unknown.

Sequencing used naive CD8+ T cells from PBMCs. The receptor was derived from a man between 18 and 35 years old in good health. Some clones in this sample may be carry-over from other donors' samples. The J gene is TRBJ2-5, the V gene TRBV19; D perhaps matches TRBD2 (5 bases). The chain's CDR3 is CASSTSGQETQYF. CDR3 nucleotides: TGTGCCAGTAGTACGAGCGGACAAGAGACCCAGTACTTC. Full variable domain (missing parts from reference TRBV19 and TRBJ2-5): DGGITQSPKYLFRKEGQNVTLSCEQNLNHDAMYWYRQDPGQGLRLIYYSQIVNDFQKGDIAEGYSVSREKKESFPLTVTSAQKNPTAFYLCASSTSGQETQYFGPGTRLLVL.